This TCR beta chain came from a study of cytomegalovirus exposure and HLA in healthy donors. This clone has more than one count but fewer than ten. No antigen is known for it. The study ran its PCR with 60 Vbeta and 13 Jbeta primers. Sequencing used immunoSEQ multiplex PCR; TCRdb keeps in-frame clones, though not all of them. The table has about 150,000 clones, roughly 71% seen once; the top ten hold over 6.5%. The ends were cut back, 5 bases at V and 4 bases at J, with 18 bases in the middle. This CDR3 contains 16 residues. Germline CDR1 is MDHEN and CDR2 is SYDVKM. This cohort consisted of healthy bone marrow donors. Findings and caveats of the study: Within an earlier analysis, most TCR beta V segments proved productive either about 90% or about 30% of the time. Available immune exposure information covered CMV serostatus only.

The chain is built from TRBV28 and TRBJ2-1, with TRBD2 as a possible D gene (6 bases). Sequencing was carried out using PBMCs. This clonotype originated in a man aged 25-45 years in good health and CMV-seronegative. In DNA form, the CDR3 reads TGTGCCAGCAGTCCCCCCAGCGGAGGGGTTTACAATGAGCAGTTCTTC. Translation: CASSPPSGGVYNEQFF.